The clone carrying this TCR beta chain was seen only once. This sample stems from a study of blood T cell repertoires in COVID-19. Study background: PBMCs, B-cell-depleted T cells, or T cells were the source of the cDNA or gDNA that made up the material.

The repertoire was sequenced with immunoSEQ multiplex PCR; TCRdb's copy has only in-frame clones and lacks some. Among tens of thousands of clones listed, about 89% were seen once. The sample was peripheral blood. This TCR derives from a woman aged 70 to 79 with acute or convalescent COVID-19.

The CDR3 DNA reads TGCAGCGTTGGCGGGGCGGATCAGCCCCAGCATTTT. Its translation: CSVGGADQPQHF. The chain has TRBV29-1 and TRBJ1-5, with a tentative D call TRBD1 (5 bases). The germline CDR1 and CDR2 sequences are SQVTM and ANQGSEA. CDR3 length equals 12 residues. V was cut by 4 bases and J by 5 bases, with 9 bases left in between.